This T cell receptor (beta chain) was recovered during a study of shared clonotypes between healthy human individuals. Findings of the study overall: Compared with memory subsets, naive subsets generally had larger estimated richness. Clonotypes shared by all four sorted-subset donors had higher generation probabilities than non-shared clonotypes.

Germline CDR1 reads LGHNA; CDR2 reads YSLEER. The CDR3 contains 15 residues. Trimming cost V 1 base and J 1 base, with 7 bases left between them. Points on this clone: Its target is unknown.

In the study's own analysis: ImmunoSEQ junction-only sequences lacked quality scores, so their filtering differed. Sequenced by immunoSEQ multiplex PCR; TCRdb stores in-frame clones only, minus some. The V and J calls and clone size come from that table; D and trimming were worked out from the DNA. The table records around 690,000 clones, roughly 88% of them present only once. The V call is TRBV4-3, the J call TRBJ2-2; a possible D gene is TRBD2 (5 bases). This TCR was recovered from a man younger than 35 in good health. Some clones in this sample may be carry-over from other donors' samples. Input material: memory CD8+ T cells from PBMCs. Subset noted: CD45RO+ cells pooled with CCR7-negative TemRA cells. CDR3 in amino acids: CASSQGSGNTGELFF. In DNA form, the CDR3 reads TGCGCCAGCAGCCAAGGAAGCGGGAACACCGGGGAGCTGTTTTTT.